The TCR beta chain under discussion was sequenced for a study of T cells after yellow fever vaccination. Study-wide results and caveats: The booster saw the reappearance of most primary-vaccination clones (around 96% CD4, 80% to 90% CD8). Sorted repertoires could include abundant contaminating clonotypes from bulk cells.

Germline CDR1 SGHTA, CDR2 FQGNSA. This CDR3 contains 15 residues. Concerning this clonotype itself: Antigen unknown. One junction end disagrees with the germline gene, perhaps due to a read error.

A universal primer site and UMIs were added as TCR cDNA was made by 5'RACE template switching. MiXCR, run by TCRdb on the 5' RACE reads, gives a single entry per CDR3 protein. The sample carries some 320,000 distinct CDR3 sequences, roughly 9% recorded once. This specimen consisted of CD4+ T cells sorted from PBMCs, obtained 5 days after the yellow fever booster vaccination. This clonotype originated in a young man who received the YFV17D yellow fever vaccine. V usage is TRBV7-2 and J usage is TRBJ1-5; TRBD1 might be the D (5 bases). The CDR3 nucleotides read TGTGCCAGCAGCCCTATCCGGGGGAGCATTCAGCCCGAGCATTTT. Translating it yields CASSPIRGSIQPEHF.